The source of this TCR beta chain is a study of shared clonotypes between healthy human individuals. Study findings and constraints: The represented genetic and exposure-history diversity was limited by the small number of donors.

Remarks on this clone: The antigen is unknown.

This table comes from immunoSEQ multiplex PCR, and its TCRdb copy is limited to in-frame clones, with some not included. This table has roughly 500,000 clones, around four fifths appearing once. The TCR sequence derives from a woman aged 40 to 55 in good health. Some clones in this sample may be carry-over from other donors' samples. Sequencing was done on a sample of PBMCs.

CDR3 region: CASSSRQMNTEAFF. The CDR3 DNA is TGTGCCAGCAGCTCCCGACAGATGAACACTGAAGCTTTCTTT. The V and J genes are TRBV7-2 and TRBJ1-1; tentatively, D is TRBD1 (5 bases). There are 14 residues in the CDR3. Germline values: CDR1 SGHTA, CDR2 FQGNSA. V lost 4 bases and J lost 0, with 9 bases in between.